The clone carrying this TCR beta chain was picked up one time. Its target is not known. With 60 Vbeta and 13 Jbeta primers, the PCR was carried out. Assay: immunoSEQ multiplex PCR; the TCRdb copy retains only in-frame clones and omits some. The profile shows about 90,000 clones, about four fifths of them singletons. The data stem from a study of cytomegalovirus exposure and HLA in healthy donors. Whole-study findings and limits: A later analysis linked a missense variant in DCLRE1C to the trimming of TCR beta V and J genes.

The receptor was derived from a man aged 18-30 years in good health and CMV-seronegative. The sample taken for sequencing was PBMCs.

The CDR3 DNA is TGTGCCAGCAGCGGGAACAGGGATCAGCCCCAGCATTTT. This codes for CASSGNRDQPQHF. The V and J genes are TRBV13 and TRBJ1-5; possibly TRBD1 for D (6 bases). Germline V gene lookup returns CDR1 PRHDT and CDR2 FYEKMQ (reference sequence). The V end lost 5 bases, the J end lost 5 bases, and 10 bases lay between the germline ends. The CDR3 runs 13 residues.